This T cell receptor (beta chain) was found in a study of blood T cells in healthy people across ages. The authors ran a second PCR of roughly 7 to 11 cycles using a sample-barcoded 5' primer and a J-beta primer mix. TCRdb used MiXCR to reprocess the 5' RACE reads, holding one entry per CDR3 protein. The sample records over 500,000 distinct CDR3 sequences, 25% to 35% being singletons. J gave up 5 bases and V 1 base, and 7 bases lay outside the gene matches. The germline V gene has CDR1 SGHAT and CDR2 FQNNGV. The CDR3 consists of 16 residues. This clonotype was observed a handful of times. The data also belong to a second study, concerning T cells of mothers and their children.

The receptor comes from a boy aged 2 to 10 in good health. V and J are TRBV11-2 and TRBJ2-5, with 10 positions matching TRBD2. Sequencing input: blood. CDR3 region: CASSLARTSGTETQYF. DNA for the CDR3: TGTGCCAGCAGCTTAGCCCGGACTAGCGGTACCGAGACCCAGTACTTC.